The present T cell receptor beta chain was sequenced within a study of Graves' ophthalmopathy and Graves' hyperthyroidism (dated by TCRdb to the late 2010s). Regarding the research as a whole: Stable hyperthyroidism was defined as no progression to ophthalmopathy within 18 months of follow-up. TCR beta repertoire signatures were used to distinguish Graves' ophthalmopathy from Graves' hyperthyroidism and to predict progression to ophthalmopathy. In total, 120 to 150 blood samples were TCR-sequenced: 40 to 45 ophthalmopathy, 75 hyperthyroidism and about 17 hyperthyroidism-to-ophthalmopathy patients. To explore V-J signatures that distinguish ophthalmopathy from hyperthyroidism, a discovery set of more than 90 patients was enrolled, made up of 43 with ophthalmopathy and some 60 with stable hyperthyroidism. An independent validation cohort comprised roughly 20 hyperthyroidism patients and some 16 patients who later progressed from hyperthyroidism to ophthalmopathy. In several hyperthyroidism patients, the T-cell repertoire of thyroid tissue was compared with the T-cell repertoire of blood. Following sampling, methimazole starting at 30 mg daily was administered to hyperthyroidism patients, and high-dose intravenous methylprednisolone was administered to ophthalmopathy patients. What the work shows at the level of the full study, not this receptor alone: No statistical method was used to set the sample size in advance, and the investigators knew which group each participant was assigned to. In cross-validation, the 13-signature model distinguished ophthalmopathy from stable hyperthyroidism with nearly 90% sensitivity and approximately 81% specificity, and in the test set the corresponding values were roughly 80% and 76%. Most expanded thyroid clonotypes with frequency above 0.001 were also detected in blood, suggesting blood repertoires may reflect the thyroid immune response. In validation, the model predicted ophthalmopathy progression with 70.59% sensitivity and approximately 75% specificity; 12 predicted patients were CT-confirmed with GO in a median of approximately six months.

Trimming takes 6 bases from V and 9 bases from J, and the germline ends sit 11 bases apart. CDR1 SGHVS and CDR2 FQNEAQ were looked up in the germline V gene. The cysteine opens and the phenylalanine closes a CDR3 of 11 amino acids. Only the CDR3 region is kept as DNA, spanning 33 bases read in frame from base 1. Hyperthyroidism patients were newly diagnosed, were aged 18 to 65 years, and had a disease duration under 2 months. Patients were excluded if they had other autoimmune diseases, uncontrolled infections, pregnancy or lactation. Diagnosis was based on clinical symptoms, serum thyroxine, TRAb, thyroid ultrasound and orbital computed tomography. Total RNA was extracted using Trizol reagent, and RNA quality was checked on an Agilent 2100 Bioanalyzer. A remark on this clonotype: The clone's antigen remains unknown. The sample holds no much larger clone one base away, and base qualities are not on file.

For repertoire sequencing, the TCR beta CDR3 regions were amplified from RNA transcripts. A first-round RT-PCR used HTBI primers with the Qiagen OneStep RT-PCR kit, followed by a second-round multiplex PCR, size selection and purification. Sequencing of the libraries was carried out on an Illumina HiSeq2000 in paired-end mode with 100 bp reads. The published analysis was carried out like this. SOAPnuke was used to process the reads, throwing out any read that had adapters, had uncalled bases, had a mean Phred below 15, or lacked an exact constant-primer or identifier match. COPE v1.2.5 was used to merge the high-quality paired reads. Each unique nucleotide sequence was defined as a clonotype, and clonotypes were aligned to IMGT TRB V, D and J references with MiTCR v1.1. Analysis was restricted to V-J combinations with a frequency above 0.0001, which covered about 99% of repertoires. For each V-J combination, a TCR clonal expansion and chaos score was defined as F50 clonal expansion divided by the chaos observed in the TCRdist matrix. Welch's t-statistics and random forest were used to reduce the features to around 13 V-J combinations, which were then used as input to a naive Bayes classifier. Thyroid-blood repertoire similarity was quantified with the Morisita-Horn index. Using fastp at Q25 and MiXCR, TCRdb reprocessed the public reads and kept productive beta chains. All rows with the same CDR3 protein become a single entry with the most common DNA and genes. In this record, the V and J calls reflect TCRdb's handling and not the investigators' own analysis. This sample is represented by 900,000 to 1,200,000 distinct CDR3 sequences; around a third of them were singletons. The ten largest clones add up to around 10% of the sample.

Sample: peripheral blood or thyroid tissue (not recorded which). This receptor was taken from an adult man with Graves' hyperthyroidism. The sequence joins TRBV7-8 to TRBJ2-5, with the D call tentatively TRBD1 or TRBD2, each fitting 6 bases. The bases are TGTGCCAGCAGTCCAGGGGAGGCCCAGTACTTC. This codes for CASSPGEAQYF.